The 32 T cell receptor beta chains presented below share a single source sample, sequenced in a study of cytomegalovirus exposure and HLA in healthy donors. Vbeta (60) and Jbeta (13) primers were used in the PCR. Sequenced by immunoSEQ multiplex PCR; TCRdb stores in-frame clones only, minus some. The sample comprises around 110,000 clones, 77% of which are singletons, and roughly 3.9% rests with the top ten. The sequenced sample consisted of PBMCs. These receptors all stem from a male donor in good health and CMV-seronegative.

The chain links TRBV2 to TRBJ2-2, with 8 positions matching TRBD2. With V trimmed by 3 bases and J by 6 bases, 6 bases remained unmatched. This CDR3 has 15 residues. Germline loops: CDR1 SNHLY, CDR2 FYNNEI. The CDR3 bases are TGTGCCAGCAGTGAGCGGACTAGCAATGCCGGGGAGCTGTTTTTT. This encodes CASSERTSNAGELFF.

A word on this clone: Other DNA sequences of this sample code for an identical CDR3. This chain uses TRBV29-1 with TRBJ1-1; possible D gene TRBD1, 6 bases. The CDR3 runs to 14 residues. The V end lost 5 bases, the J end lost 1 base, and 14 bases lay between the germline ends. Per the germline V gene, CDR1 is SQVTM and CDR2 is ANQGSEA. The CDR3 here is CSVRGGRENTEAFF. Written as DNA, the CDR3 is TGCAGCGTTCGGGGGGGCAGGGAGAACACTGAAGCTTTCTTT.

The rearrangement uses TRBV25-1 and TRBJ2-7; 9 bases are shared with TRBD2. This CDR3 is 15 amino acids long. Germline CDR1 MGHDK, CDR2 SYGVNS. J lost 5 bases, V lost 3 bases, and 8 bases had no gene match. The CDR3 loop is CASSEGGASGNEQYF. The CDR3 DNA reads as TGTGCCAGCAGTGAGGGGGGAGCTAGCGGGAACGAGCAGTACTTC.

This clone was detected only once. This rearrangement joins TRBV11-2 to TRBJ1-4; maybe TRBD1 (6 bases). The CDR3 spans 13 residues. V dropped 4 bases and J dropped 7 bases, with 10 bases sitting between them. Germline assignment: CDR1 SGHAT and CDR2 FQNNGV. CDR3 coding DNA: TGTGCCAGCAGCTCACGCAGGGGTGAAAAACTGTTTTTT. It codes for CASSSRRGEKLFF.

The chain couples TRBV7-2 to TRBJ2-7, with TRBD1 identical over 11 bases. V trimming: 4 bases; J trimming: 4 bases; junction bases outside the gene matches: 9. In germline, CDR1 is SGHTA, CDR2 FQGNSA. This CDR3 has 16 amino acids. This chain's CDR3 is CASSSEPGTGGYEQYF. As DNA, the CDR3 is TGTGCCAGCAGCTCCGAACCGGGGACAGGGGGATACGAGCAGTACTTC.

This clone was detected only once. The rearrangement links TRBV28 to TRBJ2-2, with 7 bases that match TRBD2. The CDR3 is 14 residues long. Germline V CDR1 and CDR2: MDHEN, SYDVKM. V was clipped by 6 bases and J by 6 bases; unmatched bases: 7. CDR3 coding DNA: TGTGCCAGCAGCAGGGAGGGTGGCGCCGGGGAGCTGTTTTTT. Translating it yields CASSREGGAGELFF.

The V call is TRBV27, the J call TRBJ1-1; D ambiguous. Trimming stripped 5 bases from V and 3 bases from J, with 13 bases between. Germline CDR1 is MNHEY and CDR2 is SMNVEV (reference sequence). The CDR3 totals 14 residues. The CDR3, as DNA: TGTGCCAGCAGTAACGGGGTAGGGTACACTGAAGCTTTCTTT. It yields the protein CASSNGVGYTEAFF.

The chain joins TRBV9 to TRBJ2-2; 9 bases map to TRBD2. This CDR3 comprises 15 residues. Trimming at V came to 7 bases and at J to 2 bases, leaving 6 bases not matched to a gene. Per germline, CDR1 SGDLS and CDR2 YYNGEE. This CDR3 reads CASGELAGNTGELFF. The CDR3 DNA reads TGTGCCAGCGGCGAACTAGCGGGTAACACCGGGGAGCTGTTTTTT. The whole variable domain, filled in from reference TRBV9 and TRBJ2-2, reads DSGVTQTPKHLITATGQRVTLRCSPRSGDLSVYWYQQSLDQGLQFLIQYYNGEERAKGNILERFSAQQFPDLHSELNLSSLELGDSALYFCASGELAGNTGELFFGEGSRLTVL.

V is TRBV5-4 and J is TRBJ2-5; 9 bases match TRBD1. The DNA matches TRBJ2-7 better at its end, which makes the J call doubtful. The CDR3 is 15 residues long. Per germline, CDR1 SGHNT and CDR2 YYREEE (reference sequence). CDR3 DNA sequence: TGTGCCAGCAGCTTGGGGACAGGGGACTCCTACGAGCAGTACTTC. The encoded protein is CASSLGTGDSYEQYF.

The sample holds one count of this clone. This chain links TRBV11-3 with TRBJ2-1, with 10 positions matching TRBD2. Unmatched junction bases numbered 6, after V lost 5 bases and J lost 5 bases. The CDR3 has 15 amino acids. The germline V gene has CDR1 SGHNT and CDR2 YENEEA. The CDR3 sequence: CASSPGTSVDNEQFF. CDR3 sequence (DNA): TGTGCCAGCAGCCCCGGGACTAGCGTAGACAATGAGCAGTTCTTC. The variable domain in full, completed from reference TRBV11-3 and TRBJ2-1, reads EAGVVQSPRYKIIEKKQPVAFWCNPISGHNTLYWYLQNLGQGPELLIRYENEEAVDDSQLPKDRFSAERLKGVDSTLKIQPAELGDSAVYLCASSPGTSVDNEQFFGPGTRLTVL.

V and J are TRBV30 and TRBJ2-7; TRBD1 agrees at 7 bases. The CDR3 runs to 14 residues. Germline CDR1 GTSNPN, CDR2 SVGIG (reference sequence). V shed 7 bases and J 2 bases; nucleotides not matched to a gene: 11. In DNA form, the CDR3 reads TGTGCCTCGCACAGGGGTCCGAACCCCTACGAGCAGTACTTC. Residues: CASHRGPNPYEQYF.

This clone was observed a single time. The chain has TRBV10-3 and TRBJ2-7, with TRBD2 identical over 9 bases. Germline-derived CDR1 and CDR2 are ENHRY and SYGVKD. J gave up 4 bases and V 5 bases, and 9 bases lay outside the gene matches. The CDR3 runs to 15 residues. CDR3 protein: CAISSPGLADYEQYF. The CDR3 bases are TGTGCCATCAGTTCTCCGGGACTAGCAGATTACGAGCAGTACTTC.

This chain joins TRBV5-1 and TRBJ2-2, with 7 bases that match TRBD2. With 1 base clipped from V and 2 bases from J, the junction kept 5 bases outside the gene matches. Germline loops: CDR1 SGHRS, CDR2 YFSETQ. The CDR3 is 16 residues long. DNA for the CDR3: TGCGCCAGCAGCTTGCAGGAGCGGGGCAACACCGGGGAGCTGTTTTTT. It is translated as CASSLQERGNTGELFF.

The chain couples TRBV6-4 to TRBJ2-2; D perhaps matches TRBD2 (6 bases). Germline V gene data show CDR1 as MRHNA and CDR2 as SNTAGT. With 0 bases removed from V and 4 bases from J, the gap between germline ends came to 18 bases. There are 18 residues in the CDR3. This CDR3 reads CASSDSLASGLSTGELFF. Here the CDR3 DNA reads TGTGCCAGCAGTGACTCTCTGGCCAGCGGGCTTAGCACCGGGGAGCTGTTTTTT.

V is TRBV30 and J is TRBJ2-5, with D uncertain. Trimming shortened V by 3 bases and J by 1 base, and 9 bases separated the two germline ends. Looked up from germline, CDR1 is GTSNPN and CDR2 is SVGIG (reference sequence). This CDR3 is 13 amino acids long. The CDR3 is CAWSGGFQETQYF. The CDR3 DNA sequence: TGTGCCTGGAGCGGCGGCTTCCAAGAGACCCAGTACTTC.

This clone was observed once. The J gene is TRBJ2-5, the V gene TRBV6-5; 11 bases match TRBD1. From germline, CDR1 is MNHEY and CDR2 SVGAGI. The CDR3 totals 15 residues. Germline trimming cut 2 bases from V and 4 bases from J; bases unmatched to any gene: 3. The CDR3 here is CASSYGTGGRETQYF. CDR3 bases: TGTGCCAGCAGTTACGGGACAGGGGGACGAGAGACCCAGTACTTC.

The chain joins TRBV28 to TRBJ2-7; D remains ambiguous. Germline-derived CDR1 and CDR2 are MDHEN and SYDVKM. V lost 3 bases and J 7 bases, leaving 10 bases between the germline ends. The CDR3 runs to 12 residues. The CDR3 loop is CASSFGPAEQYF. CDR3 sequence (DNA): TGTGCCAGCAGTTTTGGGCCCGCTGAGCAGTACTTC.

This chain joins TRBV6-4 and TRBJ2-1, with 9 bases lining up with TRBD2. The V gene end was trimmed by 2 bases and the J gene end by 3 bases; junction bases not matched to a gene: 2. CDR1 is MRHNA and CDR2 is SNTAGT in the germline V gene. The CDR3 consists of 15 residues. The CDR3 DNA reads TGTGCCAGCAGTGACGGTAGCGGGAGCTACAATGAGCAGTTCTTC. Translated, it gives CASSDGSGSYNEQFF.

The chain couples TRBV5-1 to TRBJ1-1, with no clear D. Germline V gives CDR1 SGHRS, CDR2 YFSETQ. This CDR3 is built from 13 residues. The V gene lost 0 bases and the J gene lost 6 bases, with 9 bases spanning the gap. DNA for the CDR3: TGCGCCAGCAGCTTGGCCCCGGGGTCTGAAGCTTTCTTT. It yields the protein CASSLAPGSEAFF.

There are a few counts of this clone. This chain connects TRBV4-2 to TRBJ2-1; 7 nucleotides agree with TRBD2. Trimming at V came to 0 bases and at J to 3 bases, leaving 11 bases not matched to a gene. Looked up from germline, CDR1 is LGHNA and CDR2 is YNFKEQ. The CDR3 runs 18 residues. CDR3 loop: CASSQDLSLSGGYNEQFF. For the CDR3, the DNA is TGTGCCAGCAGCCAAGATCTTAGTCTCTCGGGAGGCTACAATGAGCAGTTCTTC.

The J gene is TRBJ2-1, the V gene TRBV19; 10 bases map to TRBD2. The CDR3 consists of 16 residues. J gave up 6 bases and V 6 bases, and 11 bases lay outside the gene matches. Germline assignment: CDR1 LNHDA and CDR2 SQIVND (reference sequence). The CDR3 sequence: CASRSRTSGPLNEQFF. For the CDR3, the DNA is TGTGCCAGTAGATCGAGGACTAGCGGCCCCCTCAATGAGCAGTTCTTC.

V is TRBV7-9 and J is TRBJ1-3; 10 bases align to TRBD1. CDR3 length: 15 amino acids. The germline CDR1 and CDR2 sequences are SEHNR and FQNEAQ (reference sequence). With V trimmed by 4 bases and J by 2 bases, 2 bases remained unmatched. CDR3 loop: CASSSDRGAGNTIYF. As DNA, the CDR3 is TGTGCCAGCAGCTCGGACAGGGGGGCTGGAAACACCATATATTTT.

The chain joins TRBV7-9 to TRBJ2-5; 9 positions agree with TRBD2. The CDR3 length is 16 residues. V lost 5 bases and J lost 4; bases outside the gene matches: 11. Germline V gene data show CDR1 as SEHNR and CDR2 as FQNEAQ (reference sequence). In nucleotides, the CDR3 is TGTGCCAGCAGCGGGCAACTAGCGGGTAACTCAGAGACCCAGTACTTC. Translation gives CASSGQLAGNSETQYF.

V gene TRBV27 combines with J gene TRBJ2-1, with D possibly TRBD2 on 5 matching bases. This CDR3 is built from 14 residues. Between the trimmed V and J ends, which lost 7 bases and 1 base, there was a span of 11 bases. The V gene's germline CDR1 is MNHEY and CDR2 SMNVEV (reference sequence). CDR3 residues: CASIGLPSYNEQFF. CDR3 DNA sequence: TGTGCCAGCATCGGACTCCCTTCCTACAATGAGCAGTTCTTC.

J is TRBJ2-3 and V is TRBV5-4; D ambiguous. The CDR3 spans 14 residues. V was cut by 0 bases and J by 6 bases, with 11 bases left in between. The germline V gene has CDR1 SGHNT and CDR2 YYREEE (reference sequence). CDR3 sequence: CASSLGLVTDTQYF. In nucleotides, the CDR3 is TGTGCCAGCAGCTTGGGTCTAGTGACCGATACGCAGTATTTT.

V is TRBV5-8 and J is TRBJ2-7, with D perhaps TRBD2 (5 bases). CDR1 and CDR2 (germline): SGHTS, YDEGEE. Trimming pared 4 bases from V and 3 bases from J, leaving 14 bases between. The CDR3 loop spans 14 amino acids. In DNA form, the CDR3 reads TGTGCCAGCAGCCCTAGCCAGACTCTCTACGAGCAGTACTTC. It codes for CASSPSQTLYEQYF.

This chain connects TRBV30 to TRBJ2-2; perhaps TRBD1 as D (6 bases). Germline V gene data show CDR1 as GTSNPN and CDR2 as SVGIG (reference sequence). The CDR3 runs 14 residues. Deletions cut 4 bases from V and 7 bases from J, with 16 bases between. The CDR3 reads CAWTAGARGGELFF. The CDR3 nucleotides are TGTGCCTGGACTGCAGGGGCTAGGGGCGGGGAGCTGTTTTTT.

The gene calls are TRBV30 and TRBJ2-1, with D hard to call. CDR1 is GTSNPN, CDR2 SVGIG, per germline (reference sequence). This CDR3 comprises 14 residues. V was shortened by 1 base and J by 7 bases, with 14 bases between the two germline ends. CDR3 DNA sequence: TGTGCCTGGAGTGGCAAAGTCCCACAAAATGAGCAGTTCTTC. Its protein product is CAWSGKVPQNEQFF.

Worth noting for this clone: Other DNA sequences from this sample encode an identical CDR3 as well. The chain carries TRBV27 and TRBJ1-2, with TRBD1 as a possible D gene (6 bases). Germline-derived CDR1 and CDR2 are MNHEY and SMNVEV (reference sequence). This CDR3 comprises 13 residues. With 3 bases removed from V and 5 bases from J, the gap between germline ends came to 10 bases. CDR3 amino acids: CASSLGRGYGYTF. In nucleotides, the CDR3 is TGTGCCAGCAGTTTGGGCAGGGGTTATGGCTACACCTTC.

This sequence joins TRBV2 and TRBJ1-5; weak D call: TRBD1 (6 bases). Germline V gene lookup returns CDR1 SNHLY and CDR2 FYNNEI. V was clipped by 6 bases and J by 4 bases, with 16 bases between them. CDR3 length equals 15 residues. The CDR3 nucleotides read TGTGCCAGCAGGCGCGGCCAGGGGATGAATCAGCCCCAGCATTTT. It encodes CASRRGQGMNQPQHF.

This chain connects TRBV2 to TRBJ2-1; a weak D match, TRBD1 (5 bases). Germline V lookup: CDR1 SNHLY, CDR2 FYNNEI. There are 14 residues in the CDR3. V lost 7 bases to trimming and J lost 0 bases, with 10 bases between them. CDR3 sequence reads: CASTMDNSYNEQFF. The CDR3 DNA is TGTGCCAGCACCATGGACAACTCCTACAATGAGCAGTTCTTC.

The chain employs TRBV28 and TRBJ2-7; TRBD2 is a possible D gene (6 bases). The CDR3 spans 14 residues. CDR1 is MDHEN, CDR2 SYDVKM, per germline. V was clipped by 1 base and J by 4 bases, with 11 bases between them. CDR3 sequence: CASSLYAGPYEQYF. The CDR3, as DNA: TGTGCCAGCAGTTTATACGCGGGGCCTTACGAGCAGTACTTC.